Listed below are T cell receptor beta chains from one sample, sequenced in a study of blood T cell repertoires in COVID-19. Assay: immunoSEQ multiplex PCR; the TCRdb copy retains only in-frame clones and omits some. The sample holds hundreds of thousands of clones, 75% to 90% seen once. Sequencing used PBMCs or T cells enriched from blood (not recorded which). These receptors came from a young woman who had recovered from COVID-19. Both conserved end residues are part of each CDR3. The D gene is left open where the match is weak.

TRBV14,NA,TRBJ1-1,CASSRSNLGVAFF
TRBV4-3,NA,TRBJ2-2,CASSHEALNTGELFF
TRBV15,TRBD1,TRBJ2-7,CATSRDYRGYEQYF
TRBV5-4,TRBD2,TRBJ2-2,CASSSRLAGSTGELFF
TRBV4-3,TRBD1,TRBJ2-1,CASSRRPMGQSYNEQFF
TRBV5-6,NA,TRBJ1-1,CASSPGGGGYTEAFF
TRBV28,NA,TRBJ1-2,CASSFRTVSYGYTF
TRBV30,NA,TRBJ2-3,CACGVGGPQDTQYF
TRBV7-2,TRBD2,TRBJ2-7,CASRRVAGGPEQYF
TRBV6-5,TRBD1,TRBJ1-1,CASSYLGTGKAFF
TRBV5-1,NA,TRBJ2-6,CASSFTGANVLTF
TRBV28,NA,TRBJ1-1,CAGGRKVDTEAFF